The next 15 T cell receptor beta chains were all read from a single sample in a study of T cell responses to AZD1222 COVID-19 vaccine. Measured with immunoSEQ multiplex PCR; TCRdb has only the in-frame clones, and not every one. The data contain 130,000 or so clones, roughly 88% of them singletons. This specimen consisted of peripheral blood, obtained 28 days after the second AZD1222 dose. The receptor set was obtained from an adult who received the AZD1222 COVID-19 vaccine.

V and J are TRBV4-2 and TRBJ2-3; the D call may be TRBD1 or TRBD2 (5 bases each). The ends were cut back, 0 bases at V and 0 bases at J, with 10 bases in the middle. This CDR3 comprises 16 residues. The germline V gene has CDR1 LGHNA and CDR2 YNFKEQ. The CDR3 spells CASSQERDGSTDTQYF. In DNA, the CDR3 is TGTGCCAGCAGCCAAGAGAGGGACGGCAGCACAGATACGCAGTATTTT.

This chain links TRBV29-1 with TRBJ2-3, with TRBD2 matching over 14 bases. This CDR3 has 18 residues. The V segment lost 8 bases and the J segment 1 base; nucleotides outside the gene matches: 14. Germline V gene sequence: CDR1 SQVTM, CDR2 ANQGSEA. CDR3 DNA sequence: TGCAGCATTATTGCCGGGACTAGCGGGAGTGTCGGCACAGATACGCAGTATTTT. It yields the protein CSIIAGTSGSVGTDTQYF.

J is TRBJ1-2 and V is TRBV28, with no clear D. CDR1 MDHEN and CDR2 SYDVKM come from the germline V gene. Trimming shortened V by 3 bases and J by 1 base, and 6 bases separated the two germline ends. CDR3 size: 13 residues. Here the CDR3 DNA reads TGTGCCAGCAGTTTCCCCCATAACTATGGCTACACCTTC. Translating gives CASSFPHNYGYTF.

V usage is TRBV5-8 and J usage is TRBJ1-5, with D hard to call. CDR1 is SGHTS, CDR2 YDEGEE, per germline. The CDR3 has 15 amino acids. Trimming took off 7 bases at V and 2 bases at J, with 16 bases between the two ends. The DNA of the CDR3 is TGTGCCAGCGGGCGAGGGTACGGCGGCAATCAGCCCCAGCATTTT. Residues: CASGRGYGGNQPQHF.

This clone is termed medium-sized (0.01 to 0.1%). This chain joins TRBV6-4 and TRBJ2-3; D is undetermined. The ends were cut back, 5 bases at V and 0 bases at J, with 9 bases in the middle. The CDR3 sequence is 14 residues long. CDR1 is MRHNA and CDR2 is SNTAGT in the germline V gene. The CDR3 DNA reads as TGTGCCAGCAGTAGGGCAGCCAGCACAGATACGCAGTATTTT. Protein sequence: CASSRAASTDTQYF.

The rearrangement links TRBV7-8 to TRBJ1-2; D might be TRBD1 (5 bases). Germline CDR1 and CDR2: SGHVS and FQNEAQ. Trimming pared 4 bases from V and 6 bases from J, leaving 9 bases between. The CDR3 extends over 12 amino acids. The CDR3 is CASSSQTDGYTF. DNA for the CDR3: TGTGCCAGCAGCTCCCAGACAGATGGCTACACCTTC.

The chain carries TRBV2 and TRBJ1-1, with TRBD1 matching over 8 bases. Germline V lookup: CDR1 SNHLY, CDR2 FYNNEI. The ends lost 5 bases at V and 1 base at J; junction bases unmatched: 6. This CDR3 has 15 amino acids. CDR3 sequence reads: CASSPLGQENTEAFF. As DNA, the CDR3 is TGTGCCAGCAGTCCCCTGGGACAGGAGAACACTGAAGCTTTCTTT.

This chain connects TRBV18 to TRBJ1-1; D gene unclear. The CDR3 covers 13 residues. CDR1 and CDR2 (germline): KGHSH, LQKENI. V was shortened by 3 bases and J by 3 bases, with 8 bases between the two germline ends. The CDR3 DNA reads as TGTGCCAGCTCACCGGAGGCCTACACTGAAGCTTTCTTT. This sequence encodes CASSPEAYTEAFF.

Turning to this clone: The junction shows a germline mismatch at one end, possibly a read error. The chain couples TRBV12-3 or TRBV12-4 to TRBJ1-2, with a tentative D call TRBD1 (6 bases). The CDR3 extends over 12 amino acids. This CDR3 reads CASSLALGQPNF. The CDR3 DNA is TGTGCCAGCAGTTTAGCGCTAGGACAGCCGAACTTC.

This sequence joins TRBV5-1 and TRBJ1-1, with 7 bases lining up with TRBD1. Germline trimming cut 7 bases from V and 4 bases from J; bases unmatched to any gene: 7. The CDR3 sequence is 13 residues long. CDR1 and CDR2 (germline): SGHRS, YFSETQ. The CDR3 nucleotides read TGCGCCAGCGAAGAGGGGGCAGGCACTGAAGCTTTCTTT. Encoded protein: CASEEGAGTEAFF. Drawing the rest from reference TRBV5-1 and TRBJ1-1, the complete variable domain is KAGVTQTPRYLIKTRGQQVTLSCSPISGHRSVSWYQQTPGQGLQFLFEYFSETQRNKGNFPGRFSGRQFSNSRSEMNVSTLELGDSALYLCASEEGAGTEAFFGQGTRLTVV.

The CDR3 nucleotides are TGTGCCACCAGTGATAGCGGGGACGCCTTCCACAATGAGCAGTTCTTC. It codes for CATSDSGDAFHNEQFF. The chain uses TRBV24-1 and TRBJ2-1; 7 nucleotides align to TRBD2. Germline CDR1 KGHDR, CDR2 SFDVKD. Trimming cost V 3 bases and J 5 bases; bases outside gene matches: 9. This CDR3 spans 16 amino acids.

V usage is TRBV4-1 and J usage is TRBJ2-7; the D call may be TRBD1 or TRBD2 (6 bases each). The CDR3 has 19 amino acids. Trimming took off 0 bases at V and 1 base at J, with 22 bases between the two ends. Per germline, CDR1 MGHRA and CDR2 YSYEKL. CDR3 coding DNA: TGCGCCAGCAGCCAAGATTGGATCCCCGGCGGGACAAATTCCTACGAGCAGTACTTC. This translates into CASSQDWIPGGTNSYEQYF.

This clone was detected only once. This CDR3 reads CASSPQGVTEAFF. The CDR3 nucleotides are TGTGCCAGCTCACCCCAGGGGGTCACTGAAGCTTTCTTT. V and J are TRBV18 and TRBJ1-1; 7 bases fit TRBD1. Looked up from germline, CDR1 is KGHSH and CDR2 is LQKENI. With V trimmed by 3 bases and J by 4 bases, 2 bases remained unmatched. This CDR3 is built from 13 residues. The variable domain in full, completed from reference TRBV18 and TRBJ1-1, reads NAGVMQNPRHLVRRRGQEARLRCSPMKGHSHVYWYRQLPEEGLKFMVYLQKENIIDESGMPKERFSAEFPKEGPSILRIQQVVRGDSAAYFCASSPQGVTEAFFGQGTRLTVV.

The chain uses TRBV10-3 and TRBJ2-1; a possible D gene is TRBD2 (6 bases). The length of the CDR3 is 15 residues. The germline V gene encodes CDR1 ENHRY and CDR2 SYGVKD. V dropped 5 bases and J dropped 0 bases, with 11 bases sitting between them. The chain's CDR3 is CAISRLVTSYNEQFF. The CDR3 DNA is TGTGCCATCAGTCGACTAGTCACCTCCTACAATGAGCAGTTCTTC.

On this clone: Other DNA sequences from this sample encode an identical CDR3 as well. This chain connects TRBV3-1 (or the pseudogene TRBV3-2) to TRBJ1-5, with 7 nucleotides matching TRBD1. The V gene end was trimmed by 0 bases and the J gene end by 4 bases; junction bases not matched to a gene: 3. The germline gives CDR1 LGHDT, CDR2 YNNKEL (reference sequence). The CDR3 covers 15 residues. This CDR3 is CASSQDTGDNQPQHF. The CDR3 DNA is TGTGCCAGCAGCCAAGACACAGGGGATAATCAGCCCCAGCATTTT.